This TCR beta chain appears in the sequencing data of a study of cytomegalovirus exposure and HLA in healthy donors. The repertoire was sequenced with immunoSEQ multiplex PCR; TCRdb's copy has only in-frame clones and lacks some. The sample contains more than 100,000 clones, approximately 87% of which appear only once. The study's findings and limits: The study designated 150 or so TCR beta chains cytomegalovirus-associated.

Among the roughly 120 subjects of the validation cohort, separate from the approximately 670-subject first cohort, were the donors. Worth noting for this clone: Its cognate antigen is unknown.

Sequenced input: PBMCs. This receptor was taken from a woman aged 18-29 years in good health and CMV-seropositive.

This CDR3 reads CASSPFGNTIYF. CDR3 sequence (DNA): TGCGCCAGCAGCCCCTTTGGAAACACCATATATTTT. The gene calls are TRBV5-1 and TRBJ1-3; D is unclear. V gave up 4 bases and J gave up 3 bases, with 5 bases separating them. CDR3 length: 12 amino acids. In germline, CDR1 is SGHRS, CDR2 YFSETQ.